This T cell receptor beta chain was obtained from a study of T-cell reconstitution after alpha-beta-depleted transplantation in children. Study-wide results and limits: T-cell numbers and diversity one year post-transplant derived largely from freshly generated T cells. Reportedly, roughly two months post-transplant, alpha-beta T cells arose from several hundred expanded graft clones. Recipient T cells and thymic progenitors that survived were the source of the high TCRbeta diversity seen at day 60 in some patients.

The CDR3 sequence is 15 residues long. V lost 1 base and J 7 bases, leaving 16 bases between the germline ends. Germline assignment: CDR1 MGHRA and CDR2 YSYEKL. About this clonotype itself: Its antigen is currently unknown. Since the CDR3 does not end with the conserved phenylalanine or tryptophan, this likely comes from a read error.

A library of TCRbeta sequences, prepared with unique molecular identifiers, was generated. One entry per CDR3 protein, called by TCRdb with MiXCR from the PCR reads. The table lists hundreds of thousands of distinct CDR3 sequences, about 24% of them singletons, with about 4.8% in the top ten. The origin of this receptor is a female patient aged 2-10 years who had a stem cell transplant for congenital amegakaryocytic thrombocytopenia, so the T cells may come from the graft donor. Sequenced here: PBMCs, mostly from graft donor cells, sampled 360 days after TCRalphabeta/CD19-depleted stem cell transplant. The J gene is TRBJ1-2, the V gene TRBV4-1, with D possibly being TRBD1 (5 bases). The CDR3 here is CASSQVWGDRFGYTY. For the CDR3, the DNA is TGCGCCAGCAGCCAAGTATGGGGGGATCGATTTGGCTACACCTAC.